Below are 22 T cell receptor beta chains sequenced from a single sample in a study of CD8+CD57+ T cells in acquired aplastic anemia. Patients included in sequencing had previously demonstrated CD8+CD57+ cell expansion by flow cytometry. TCR beta VDJ and CDR3 profiles were obtained from a genomic DNA template. TCRdb fed the reads into MiXCR, producing one record per CDR3 protein. The data contain 150,000 to 200,000 distinct CDR3 sequences, about 70% of them singletons. The sample comprised sorted CD4+, CD8+, or CD8+CD57+ T cells (not recorded which) from PBMCs. The origin of the receptors is a human donor with aplastic anemia.

The genes are TRBV7-2 and TRBJ2-5; D is ambiguous. Germline CDR1 and CDR2: SGHTA and FQGNSA. V was trimmed by 5 bases and J by 3 bases, leaving 13 bases between them. This CDR3 is 14 amino acids long. The CDR3 spells CASSQGNPKETQYF. The CDR3 DNA sequence: TGTGCCAGCAGCCAAGGTAACCCGAAAGAGACCCAGTACTTC.

The chain has TRBV9 and TRBJ2-2; D call uncertain. Germline V gene lookup returns CDR1 SGDLS and CDR2 YYNGEE. Trimming took 4 bases from V and 0 from J, leaving 10 bases between them. This CDR3 has 15 amino acids. The CDR3, as DNA: TGTGCCAGCAGCCGGATGTTAGCGAACACCGGGGAGCTGTTTTTT. Translated, it gives CASSRMLANTGELFF.

The gene calls are TRBV10-3 and TRBJ1-6; D perhaps matches TRBD1 (5 bases). Germline lookup yields CDR1 ENHRY and CDR2 SYGVKD. V was trimmed by 10 bases and J by 2 bases, leaving 15 bases between them. This CDR3 has 15 residues. The CDR3 bases are TGTGCCAGCAGGCGGGGGACGGCCTATAATTCACCCCTCCACTTT. Residues: CASRRGTAYNSPLHF.

This clonotype turned up a few times. The genes are TRBV20-1 and TRBJ1-6; D gene unclear. With 1 base removed from V and 3 bases from J, the gap between germline ends came to 13 bases. This CDR3 has 16 amino acids. The V gene's germline CDR1 is DFQATT and CDR2 SNEGSKA (reference sequence). The CDR3 coding sequence is TGCAGTGCTAGAGTGCTCGGACTCAACTATAATTCACCCCTCCACTTT. Residues: CSARVLGLNYNSPLHF.

Only a few counts were recorded for this clonotype. V usage is TRBV7-9 and J usage is TRBJ1-3; D gene unclear. CDR3 length: 14 amino acids. V lost 7 bases, J lost 2 bases, and 12 bases lay in between. The germline V gene has CDR1 SEHNR and CDR2 FQNEAQ (reference sequence). The CDR3 DNA reads TGTGCCAGCACCCCCGGCGGCCCTGGAAACACCATATATTTT. Protein sequence: CASTPGGPGNTIYF.

The rearrangement uses TRBV20-1 and TRBJ2-1; 15 positions agree with TRBD2. Germline CDR1 DFQATT, CDR2 SNEGSKA (reference sequence). The CDR3 has 14 amino acids. J gave up 7 bases and V 6 bases, and 4 bases lay outside the gene matches. Here the CDR3 DNA reads TGCAGTGCCACCGGGACTAGCGGGAGGAATGAGCAGTTCTTC. Encoded protein: CSATGTSGRNEQFF.

The chain links TRBV7-3 to TRBJ2-3; no firm D call. Per germline, CDR1 SGHTA and CDR2 FQGTGA. Trimming stripped 3 bases from V and 3 bases from J, with 13 bases between. The CDR3 consists of 15 residues. CDR3 loop: CASSLALPGTDTQYF. CDR3 sequence (DNA): TGTGCCAGCAGCTTGGCACTGCCCGGGACAGATACGCAGTATTTT.

The chain combines TRBV29-1 with TRBJ1-2, with D perhaps TRBD1 (6 bases). The V end was cut by 7 bases, the J end by 6 bases, with 18 bases between. The CDR3 loop spans 13 amino acids. The V gene's germline CDR1 is SQVTM and CDR2 ANQGSEA. The CDR3 coding sequence is TGCAGCGGGAAGTCGATTTACAGGGATGGCTACACCTTC. Residues: CSGKSIYRDGYTF.

By its share, this clonotype is medium-sized (0.01 to 0.1%). The gene calls are TRBV20-1 and TRBJ2-5, with TRBD2 matching over 10 bases. From germline, CDR1 is DFQATT and CDR2 SNEGSKA (reference sequence). The CDR3 is 16 residues long. The V and J ends lost 1 base and 5 bases, in that order; junction bases with no gene match: 10. The CDR3 sequence: CSARAVASGSLETQYF. The CDR3 DNA follows: TGCAGTGCTAGAGCTGTGGCTAGCGGGAGTTTGGAGACCCAGTACTTC.

The CDR3 spells CASSEKARTGSNQPQHF. In nucleotides, the CDR3 is TGTGCCAGCAGTGAAAAGGCTCGGACAGGCAGCAATCAGCCCCAGCATTTT. The V gene is TRBV2, the J gene TRBJ1-5, with 7 bases lining up with TRBD1. The CDR3 sequence is 17 residues long. The ends lost 2 bases at V and 1 base at J; junction bases unmatched: 8. In germline, CDR1 is SNHLY, CDR2 FYNNEI.

This clonotype was detected only once. The gene calls are TRBV15 and TRBJ1-6; D is unclear. Trimming removed 3 bases at V and 7 bases at J, with 10 bases between. Germline lookup yields CDR1 LNHNV and CDR2 YYDKDF (reference sequence). The CDR3 runs 14 residues. Here the CDR3 DNA reads TGTGCCACCAGCAGGGACGGGGAGAATTCACCCCTCCACTTT. Protein: CATSRDGENSPLHF.

This rearrangement joins TRBV7-8 to TRBJ2-5, with TRBD1 matching over 9 bases. This CDR3 is built from 16 residues. Germline V gives CDR1 SGHVS, CDR2 FQNEAQ. After removal of 5 bases from V and 2 bases from J, the junction contained 9 bases not matched to a gene. The CDR3 region is CASSQAQTGGQETQYF. The CDR3 nucleotides read TGTGCCAGCAGCCAAGCACAGACAGGGGGACAAGAGACCCAGTACTTC.

The DNA of the CDR3 is TGTGCCACCAGCAGACCTGGAGGGAGCTCTGGAAACACCATATATTTT. This codes for CATSRPGGSSGNTIYF. The V call is TRBV15, the J call TRBJ1-3; D not resolved. Germline V gene sequence: CDR1 LNHNV, CDR2 YYDKDF (reference sequence). The CDR3 consists of 16 residues. Trimming left V 2 bases short and J 0 bases short, with 11 bases between.

This clonotype occurred once. The junction departs from the called germline gene at one end, perhaps through a read error. This chain connects TRBV5-1 to TRBJ2-5, with 8 bases that match TRBD1. Germline V CDR1 and CDR2: SGHRS, YFSETQ. This CDR3 region has 15 residues. The CDR3: CASSPTRDRTETQYF. As DNA, the CDR3 is TGTGCCAGCAGTCCCACCCGGGACAGGACGGAGACCCAGTACTTC.

The chain is built from TRBV7-9 and TRBJ1-2; 7 bases align to TRBD1. V gave up 5 bases and J gave up 4 bases; unmatched junction bases: 7. The CDR3 runs 14 residues. Germline V gene data show CDR1 as SEHNR and CDR2 as FQNEAQ (reference sequence). The CDR3 spells CASSAGQALYGYTF. CDR3 nucleotides: TGTGCCAGCAGCGCAGGACAGGCCCTCTATGGCTACACCTTC.

In its sample, this clonotype was seen once. This sequence may be a read error, since a much larger clone differs from it by one base. V and J are TRBV6-1 and TRBJ1-4; the D gene is possibly TRBD1 (6 bases). The CDR3 totals 16 residues. Germline-derived CDR1 and CDR2 are MNHNS and SASEGT. Trimming shortened V by 0 bases and J by 8 bases, and 16 bases separated the two germline ends. CDR3 in amino acids: CASSEATGQGNEKLFF. CDR3 DNA: TGTGCCAGCAGTGAAGCGACGGGGCAGGGGAACGAAAAACTGTTTTTT.

The genes are TRBV20-1 and TRBJ1-2; possible D gene TRBD1, 6 bases. Per germline, CDR1 DFQATT and CDR2 SNEGSKA (reference sequence). The CDR3 covers 13 residues. The V gene lost 2 bases and the J gene lost 2 bases, with 9 bases spanning the gap. CDR3 loop: CSARPGQNYGYTF. The CDR3 nucleotides read TGCAGTGCTAGACCCGGACAGAACTATGGCTACACCTTC.

The rearrangement uses TRBV7-9 and TRBJ1-2; D remains ambiguous. The CDR3 length is 13 residues. Between the trimmed V and J ends, which lost 5 bases and 8 bases, there was a span of 15 bases. Germline V CDR1 and CDR2: SEHNR, FQNEAQ (reference sequence). This CDR3 is CASSPLLGHGYTF. In nucleotides, the CDR3 is TGTGCCAGCAGCCCCCTTTTGGGCCACGGCTACACCTTC.

The chain is built from TRBV2 and TRBJ1-3; TRBD1 matches 10 bases. V shed 6 bases, J shed 2 bases, and the junction held 7 bases outside the gene matches. This CDR3 has 16 residues. Germline CDR1 is SNHLY and CDR2 is FYNNEI. The CDR3 sequence: CASSVPGQGTGNTIYF. The CDR3 DNA reads as TGTGCCAGCAGCGTACCGGGACAGGGGACTGGAAACACCATATATTTT. The full variable domain, rest sourced from reference TRBV2 and TRBJ1-3, is EPEVTQTPSHQVTQMGQEVILRCVPISNHLYFYWYRQILGQKVEFLVSFYNNEISEKSEIFDDQFSVERPDGSNFTLKIRSTKLEDSAMYFCASSVPGQGTGNTIYFGEGSWLTVV.

The V call is TRBV5-1, the J call TRBJ1-1, with D unclear. Germline loops: CDR1 SGHRS, CDR2 YFSETQ. Trimming pared 1 base from V and 4 bases from J, leaving 14 bases between. The length of the CDR3 is 15 residues. CDR3 coding DNA: TGCGCCAGCAGCTTGCGGGTGTCCGCGGTCACTGAAGCTTTCTTT. Translating it yields CASSLRVSAVTEAFF. Full variable domain (outside the CDR3, taken from reference TRBV5-1 and TRBJ1-1): KAGVTQTPRYLIKTRGQQVTLSCSPISGHRSVSWYQQTPGQGLQFLFEYFSETQRNKGNFPGRFSGRQFSNSRSEMNVSTLELGDSALYLCASSLRVSAVTEAFFGQGTRLTVV.

This clonotype was seen a single time. The chain has TRBV7-3 and TRBJ2-2, with TRBD2 identical over 7 bases. The CDR3 loop spans 16 amino acids. Germline loops: CDR1 SGHTA, CDR2 FQGTGA. The V and J ends lost 7 bases and 8 bases, in that order; junction bases with no gene match: 16. The DNA for the CDR3 is TGTGCCAGCACCCGACTAGCACCCGTTACGGTGGGGGAGCTGTTTTTT. Its translation: CASTRLAPVTVGELFF. The full variable domain, its missing parts supplied by reference TRBV7-3 and TRBJ2-2, is GAGVSQTPSNKVTEKGKYVELRCDPISGHTALYWYRQSLGQGPEFLIYFQGTGAADDSGLPNDRFFAVRPEGSVSTLKIQRTERGDSAVYLCASTRLAPVTVGELFFGEGSRLTVL.

The chain has TRBV20-1 and TRBJ2-1; 10 nucleotides line up with TRBD1. V was pared by 7 bases and J by 6 bases, with 3 bases of the junction left unmatched. The CDR3 sequence is 12 residues long. Looked up from germline, CDR1 is DFQATT and CDR2 is SNEGSKA (reference sequence). CDR3 loop: CSVWTGGNEQFF. DNA for the CDR3: TGCAGTGTTTGGACAGGGGGCAATGAGCAGTTCTTC.